The clone carrying this TCR beta chain has just one count. The target antigen is unknown. V lost 4 bases, J lost 0 bases, and 4 bases lay in between. The CDR3 extends over 12 amino acids. Germline CDR1 is SGHRS and CDR2 is YFSETQ. Healthy people donating bone marrow made up the donors. The data belong to a study of cytomegalovirus exposure and HLA in healthy donors. Study-level information: Membership in the Caucasian-associated ancestry cluster was found for about four fifths of approximately 380 genotyped donors. Findings of the study overall: As was reported, the HLA-A and HLA-B alleles of most subjects were accurately predicted from TCR beta sequences. Cytomegalovirus-associated TCR beta chains were listed, numbering around 150.

Researchers ran the PCR with 60 Vbeta and 13 Jbeta primers. Assay used: immunoSEQ multiplex PCR; TCRdb lists only in-frame clones, some missing. The sample includes 200,000 to 250,000 clones, approximately 84% seen only once; the top ten take about 0.58%. The source is a woman aged 40 to 55 in good health and CMV-seronegative. This chain uses TRBV5-1 with TRBJ2-5, with D unresolved. Material: PBMCs. The CDR3 DNA reads TGCGCCAGCAGCGTCGACCAAGAGACCCAGTACTTC. Translating it yields CASSVDQETQYF.